This T cell receptor (beta chain) was recorded in a study of OX40 agonist ivuxolimab in advanced cancers. Baseline was the first blood sampling point, followed by cycle 4 day 1 and cycle 7 day 1. The ends lost 4 bases at V and 5 bases at J; junction bases unmatched: 7. The CDR3 spans 16 residues. CDR1 is MNHNS, CDR2 SASEGT, per germline. Repertoires were generated with immunoSEQ multiplex PCR, while TCRdb's copy carries only in-frame clones and drops some. The sample has roughly 70,000 clones, about 87% seen once. Here the sequenced sample was CD4+ or CD8+ T cells sorted from blood, taken in a trial of the OX40 agonist ivuxolimab. The clonotype was recovered from an adult with an advanced solid tumor such as melanoma, head and neck, liver or kidney cancer. The genes are TRBV6-1 and TRBJ2-1; TRBD2 agrees at 11 bases. CDR3 coding DNA: TGTGCCAGCAGTGTAGCCGGGACTAGCGGCCACAATGAGCAGTTCTTC. Translated, it gives CASSVAGTSGHNEQFF.